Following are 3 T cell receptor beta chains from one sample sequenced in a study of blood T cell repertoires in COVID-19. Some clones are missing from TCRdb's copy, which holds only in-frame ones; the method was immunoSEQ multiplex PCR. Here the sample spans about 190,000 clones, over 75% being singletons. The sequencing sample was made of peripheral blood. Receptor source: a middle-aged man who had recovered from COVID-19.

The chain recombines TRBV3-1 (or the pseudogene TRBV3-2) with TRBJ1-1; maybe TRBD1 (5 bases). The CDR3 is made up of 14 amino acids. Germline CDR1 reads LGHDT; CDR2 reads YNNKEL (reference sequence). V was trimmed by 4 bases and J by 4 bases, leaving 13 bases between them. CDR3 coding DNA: TGTGCCAGCAGCCGGGGGGATCGAGGCACTGAAGCTTTCTTT. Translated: CASSRGDRGTEAFF.

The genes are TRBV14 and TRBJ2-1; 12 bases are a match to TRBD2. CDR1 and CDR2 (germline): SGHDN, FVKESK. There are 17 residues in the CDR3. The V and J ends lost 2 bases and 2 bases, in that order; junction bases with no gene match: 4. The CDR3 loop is CASSQTLAGGPYNEQFF. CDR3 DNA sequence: TGTGCCAGCAGCCAAACACTAGCGGGAGGCCCCTACAATGAGCAGTTCTTC.

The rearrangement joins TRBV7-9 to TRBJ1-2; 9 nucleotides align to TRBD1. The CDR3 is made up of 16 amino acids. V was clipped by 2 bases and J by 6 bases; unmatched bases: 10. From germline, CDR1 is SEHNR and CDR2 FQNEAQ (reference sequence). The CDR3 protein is CASSLPTGGNEHGYTF. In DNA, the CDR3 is TGTGCCAGCAGCTTACCAACAGGGGGCAATGAACATGGCTACACCTTC.